This T cell receptor (beta chain) derives from a study of T-cell memory formation after mild COVID-19. TCRdb analysed the 5' RACE reads with MiXCR anew, one entry per CDR3 protein. The repertoire consists of 300,000 to 350,000 distinct CDR3 sequences, with roughly a fifth occurring once and the leading ten covering roughly 20%. This clonotype showed up just a few times. The antigen is undetermined. Study outcomes and limitations: Researchers report contracting CD4+ clones mostly in CM and EM, with CD8+ clones in EMRA. Later expanders leaned toward CD4+, whereas clones contracting from day 15 to 85 were balanced CD4/CD8. Researchers could not confirm that second-wave clones peaking on day 37 targeted SARS-CoV-2.

The sample comprised PBMCs or a T cell subset sorted from them (not recorded which). The source is a man younger than 35 who had mild COVID-19 (a few samples of this study predate the infection). Cell type and time point are not known.

DNA for the CDR3: TGTGCCAGCAGCTTAGAGGACACTAACACTGAAGCTTTCTTT. Translating gives CASSLEDTNTEAFF. This sequence joins TRBV7-2 and TRBJ1-1; D may be TRBD1 (5 bases). The length of the CDR3 is 14 residues. Trimming removed 1 base at V and 2 bases at J, with 8 bases between. CDR1 is SGHTA, CDR2 FQGNSA, per germline.